What follows are 30 T cell receptor beta chains derived from one specimen sequenced in a study of regulatory T cells in long-lasting Graves disease. Through Arm-PCR of CDR3 regions and iRepertoire HTBI primers, TCR beta libraries were built. A single record per CDR3 protein comes from TCRdb applying MiXCR to the multiplex PCR reads. This sample has approximately 310,000 distinct CDR3 sequences, with over 15% found just once. Time point described: newly diagnosed GD, antithyroid drugs for less than 3 months. The TCR library was made from RNA extracted from PBMCs. Sample: peripheral blood mononuclear cells (PBMCs), taken at new diagnosis, from a patient treated with antithyroid drugs. These receptors were taken from a female donor with Graves disease.

The sample holds many counts of this clonotype. J is TRBJ2-5 and V is TRBV14; D gene unclear. CDR1 and CDR2 (germline): SGHDN, FVKESK. The V and J ends lost 4 bases and 3 bases respectively, with 21 bases between them. The CDR3 covers 17 residues. The CDR3 nucleotides read TGTGCCAGCAGCCTCACCCGGTGGGGAACATACGAAGAGACCCAGTACTTC. This gives the protein CASSLTRWGTYEETQYF.

As to this clonotype: This may be a read error, as it is one base from a much larger clone. CDR3 DNA: TGTGCCAGCAGTGAAATGGAGAATCAGCCCCAGCATTTT. Amino acids: CASSEMENQPQHF. The genes are TRBV2 and TRBJ1-5; no clear D gene. V gave up 2 bases and J gave up 4 bases, with 6 bases separating them. This CDR3 contains 13 residues. The germline V gene has CDR1 SNHLY and CDR2 FYNNEI.

This clonotype was picked up many times. This chain connects TRBV12-3 or TRBV12-4 to TRBJ1-5, with TRBD1 matching over 10 bases. This CDR3 has 14 amino acids. V dropped 6 bases and J dropped 7; count of bases not matched to a gene: 6. The CDR3, as DNA: TGTGCCAGCAGACGACAGGGGGCGGAGCAGCCCCAGCATTTT. It specifies CASRRQGAEQPQHF.

J is TRBJ1-2 and V is TRBV18, with TRBD1 matching 7 bases. J gave up 3 bases and V 4 bases, and 8 bases lay outside the gene matches. This CDR3 comprises 15 residues. Germline V gene lookup returns CDR1 KGHSH and CDR2 LQKENI. The CDR3 loop reads CASSLTGTEYYGYTF. The CDR3 DNA follows: TGTGCCAGCTCACTTACGGGGACAGAGTACTATGGCTACACCTTC.

This clonotype was recorded a few times. The chain links TRBV20-1 to TRBJ2-1; 10 nucleotides align to TRBD2. With V trimmed by 2 bases and J by 5 bases, 12 bases remained unmatched. CDR1 and CDR2 (germline): DFQATT, SNEGSKA (reference sequence). The length of the CDR3 is 17 residues. The CDR3 loop reads CSARPQRTSGRNNEQFF. CDR3 bases: TGCAGTGCTAGACCGCAGAGGACTAGCGGTAGAAACAATGAGCAGTTCTTC.

This clonotype showed up many times. The gene calls are TRBV11-3 and TRBJ2-6; 11 nucleotides line up with TRBD1. CDR1 and CDR2 (germline): SGHNT, YENEEA. The ends lost 3 bases at V and 3 bases at J; junction bases unmatched: 7. CDR3 size: 18 residues. The chain's CDR3 is CASSFIGTGGYGANVLTF. The CDR3 DNA sequence: TGTGCCAGCAGCTTTATCGGGACAGGGGGATATGGGGCCAACGTCCTGACTTTC. The entire variable domain, with the rest obtained from reference TRBV11-3 and TRBJ2-6, is as follows: EAGVVQSPRYKIIEKKQPVAFWCNPISGHNTLYWYLQNLGQGPELLIRYENEEAVDDSQLPKDRFSAERLKGVDSTLKIQPAELGDSAVYLCASSFIGTGGYGANVLTFGAGSRLTVL.

In its sample, this clonotype was seen many times. This chain links TRBV11-2 with TRBJ2-5, with D perhaps TRBD2 (5 bases). V lost 1 base and J lost 4, with 13 bases in between. The CDR3 loop spans 15 amino acids. CDR1 SGHAT and CDR2 FQNNGV come from the germline V gene. CDR3 amino acids: CASSLAWGVRETQYF. The CDR3 nucleotides read TGTGCCAGCAGCTTAGCCTGGGGAGTTCGAGAGACCCAGTACTTC.

In its sample, this clonotype was seen many times. The chain uses TRBV28 and TRBJ2-1, with 8 bases lining up with TRBD2. The assigned J gene may be wrong: the sequence end matches TRBJ2-5 better. This CDR3 spans 15 amino acids. CDR1 is MDHEN and CDR2 is SYDVKM in the germline V gene. Here the CDR3 reads CASIGLAKTGETQYF. CDR3 coding DNA: TGTGCCAGCATAGGACTAGCTAAAACCGGAGAGACCCAGTACTTC.

This chain connects TRBV7-9 to TRBJ2-1; D is ambiguous. The CDR3 totals 12 residues. Per germline, CDR1 SEHNR and CDR2 FQNEAQ (reference sequence). V shed 3 bases and J shed 6 bases, with 6 bases lying between them. The CDR3 loop reads CASSFRPNEQFF. The CDR3 DNA reads as TGTGCCAGCAGCTTTAGGCCCAATGAGCAGTTCTTC.

This clonotype was seen at least ten times. V is TRBV27 and J is TRBJ2-3, with 9 positions matching TRBD2. The CDR3 extends over 17 amino acids. V shed 1 base and J 1 base; nucleotides not matched to a gene: 6. Germline CDR1 is MNHEY and CDR2 is SMNVEV (reference sequence). The CDR3, as DNA: TGTGCCAGCAGTTTATACCGTCAGCGGGAGGGCACAGATACGCAGTATTTT. Translation gives CASSLYRQREGTDTQYF.

In its sample, this clonotype was seen many times. The rearrangement uses TRBV19 and TRBJ2-5; the D gene is possibly TRBD1 (8 bases). Per germline, CDR1 LNHDA and CDR2 SQIVND (reference sequence). The CDR3 spans 15 residues. Trimming left V 1 base short and J 4 bases short, with 13 bases between. The CDR3 nucleotides are TGTGCCAGTAGTATAGGGGGAGGGACAGGAGAGACCCAGTACTTC. Protein sequence: CASSIGGGTGETQYF. The full variable domain, with the rest looked up from reference TRBV19 and TRBJ2-5, is DGGITQSPKYLFRKEGQNVTLSCEQNLNHDAMYWYRQDPGQGLRLIYYSQIVNDFQKGDIAEGYSVSREKKESFPLTVTSAQKNPTAFYLCASSIGGGTGETQYFGPGTRLLVL.

This clonotype came up many times. The chain couples TRBV5-1 to TRBJ1-4, with D unresolved. Germline V gives CDR1 SGHRS, CDR2 YFSETQ. V was clipped by 1 base and J by 0 bases, with 1 base between them. The CDR3 runs 13 residues. CDR3 bases: TGCGCCAGCAGCTTGACAACTAATGAAAAACTGTTTTTT. It is translated as CASSLTTNEKLFF.

This clonotype came up many times. The CDR3 region has the DNA TGTGCCAGCAGCTTCAACTTGGGGGAGCAGTTCTTC. Its translation: CASSFNLGEQFF. The chain links TRBV11-2 to TRBJ2-1, with no clear D. The CDR3 is 12 residues long. Germline-derived CDR1 and CDR2 are SGHAT and FQNNGV. Trimming stripped 3 bases from V and 10 bases from J, with 10 bases between.

A few counts support this clonotype. This rearrangement joins TRBV12-3 or TRBV12-4 to TRBJ2-6, with a tentative D call TRBD2 (6 bases). V lost 3 bases, J lost 4 bases, and 10 bases lay in between. The CDR3 totals 15 residues. The CDR3 nucleotides read TGTGCCAGCAGTTTTGCGGGGCACGGGGCCAACGTCCTGACTTTC. It translates to CASSFAGHGANVLTF.

This clonotype was seen repeatedly, ten times or more. The rearrangement links TRBV6-1 to TRBJ2-7; D remains unclear. V lost 5 bases and J lost 0, with 8 bases in between. The CDR3 loop spans 13 amino acids. Germline V gene lookup returns CDR1 MNHNS and CDR2 SASEGT. The CDR3 DNA reads as TGTGCCAGCAGTACGCGGAGCTCCTACGAGCAGTACTTC. It codes for CASSTRSSYEQYF.

V usage is TRBV27 and J usage is TRBJ2-3; D might be TRBD2 (5 bases). The germline CDR1 and CDR2 sequences are MNHEY and SMNVEV (reference sequence). Between the trimmed V and J ends, which lost 4 bases and 8 bases, there was a span of 13 bases. The CDR3 runs to 13 residues. The CDR3 here is CASSSHQEVTQYF. CDR3 sequence (DNA): TGTGCCAGCAGTTCTCACCAGGAGGTTACGCAGTATTTT.

This clonotype appeared a few times. The DNA for the CDR3 is TGTGCCAGTAGTATAGATCGGGACACCAGGGATACGCAGTATTTT. Its protein is CASSIDRDTRDTQYF. The rearrangement joins TRBV19 to TRBJ2-3; the D gene is possibly TRBD1 (6 bases). Germline-derived CDR1 and CDR2 are LNHDA and SQIVND (reference sequence). The germline V and J ends were trimmed by 0 bases and 6 bases, with 13 bases remaining between them. This CDR3 has 15 amino acids.

The V call is TRBV27, the J call TRBJ2-7; 12 nucleotides line up with TRBD1. Germline V CDR1 and CDR2: MNHEY, SMNVEV (reference sequence). With V trimmed by 8 bases and J by 4 bases, 18 bases remained unmatched. This CDR3 has 18 residues. The CDR3 region has the DNA TGTGCCAGCGGTTCATTCCCCGGGACAGGGGGCGATGTATACGAGCAGTACTTC. Residues: CASGSFPGTGGDVYEQYF.

Concerning this clonotype: Just one base apart from a much larger clone, this may be a read error. The rearrangement joins TRBV24-1 to TRBJ1-1; D may be TRBD1 (5 bases). The CDR3 consists of 14 residues. In germline, CDR1 is KGHDR, CDR2 SFDVKD. CDR3 region: CATSDSETGTEPFF. CDR3 sequence (DNA): TGTGCCACCAGTGATTCCGAAACGGGGACTGAACCTTTCTTT.

This clonotype was observed a few times. This may be a read error: a much more frequent sequence differs by one nucleotide. The V and J genes are TRBV11-2 and TRBJ2-1; 7 nucleotides align to TRBD2. The CDR3 spans 16 residues. V dropped 1 base and J dropped 4; count of bases not matched to a gene: 7. Per the germline V gene, CDR1 is SGHAT and CDR2 is FQNNGV. The DNA of the CDR3 is TGTGCCAGCAGCTTAGGAGTAGCGGGTTGGTACAATGAGCAGTTCTTC. It is translated as CASSLGVAGWYNEQFF. The entire variable domain, with the rest obtained from reference TRBV11-2 and TRBJ2-1, is as follows: EAGVAQSPRYKIIEKRQSVAFWCNPISGHATLYWYQQILGQGPKLLIQFQNNGVVDDSQLPKDRFSAERLKGVDSTLKIQPAKLEDSAVYLCASSLGVAGWYNEQFFGPGTRLTVL.

The chain joins TRBV28 to TRBJ2-3, with TRBD1 identical over 12 bases. CDR1 is MDHEN, CDR2 SYDVKM, per germline. This CDR3 has 15 residues. After removal of 8 bases from V and 5 bases from J, the junction contained 8 bases not matched to a gene. Here the CDR3 reads CASAPGQGAGDTQYF. CDR3 bases: TGTGCCAGCGCCCCGGGACAGGGGGCTGGAGATACGCAGTATTTT.

This clonotype was found a few times. Germline and junction disagree at one end, which may indicate a read error. This rearrangement joins TRBV2 to TRBJ2-7, with D possibly called TRBD1 or TRBD2 (5 bases each). The CDR3 consists of 15 residues. Germline V gene lookup returns CDR1 SNHLY and CDR2 FYNNEI. This CDR3 reads CASSGLGENSYGQYF. The DNA of the CDR3 is TGTGCCAGCAGTGGATTGGGGGAGAACTCCTACGGGCAGTACTTC.

Points on this clonotype: One junction end does not reproduce the germline sequence, and a read error may be involved. The CDR3 sequence is CTSGLIGLAGGYLKQESQYF. For the CDR3, the DNA is TGTACTAGTGGTTTGATAGGACTAGCGGGAGGGTACCTAAAACAAGAGAGCCAGTACTTC. This chain links TRBV12-5 with TRBJ2-1, with TRBD2 identical over 15 bases. The end of the DNA aligns better with TRBJ2-5, so the J call may be wrong. The CDR3 totals 20 residues. In germline, CDR1 is LGHNT, CDR2 FRNRAP.

This clonotype was counted once. A far larger clone is a single base away, which makes a read error likely. V and J are TRBV28 and TRBJ2-1; D is uncertain. V lost 4 bases and J 6 bases, leaving 4 bases between the germline ends. This CDR3 region has 11 residues. Germline V CDR1 and CDR2: MDHEN, SYDVKM. CDR3 loop: CASSSPNEQFF. CDR3 bases: TGTGCCAGCAGTTCCCCCAATGAGCAGTTCTTC.

This clonotype was seen a few times. The chain employs TRBV6-1 and TRBJ2-5, with D perhaps matching TRBD1 (6 bases). Trimming removed 7 bases at V and 7 bases at J, with 19 bases between. Germline V lookup: CDR1 MNHNS, CDR2 SASEGT. CDR3 length: 14 amino acids. The CDR3 spells CASMRRTATGTQYF. The CDR3 region has the DNA TGTGCCAGCATGAGACGTACGGCGACAGGGACCCAGTACTTC.

V and J are TRBV19 and TRBJ2-1; D gene uncertain. Germline V gene data show CDR1 as LNHDA and CDR2 as SQIVND (reference sequence). The V and J ends lost 5 bases and 8 bases respectively, with 13 bases between them. This CDR3 region has 13 residues. The CDR3 loop reads CASSFYANDEQFF. CDR3 coding DNA: TGTGCCAGTAGTTTCTATGCAAATGATGAGCAGTTCTTC.

This clonotype was detected many times. The V gene is TRBV19, the J gene TRBJ2-7, with D unclear. The V gene's germline CDR1 is LNHDA and CDR2 SQIVND (reference sequence). V shed 4 bases and J shed 0 bases, with 13 bases lying between them. The CDR3 is made up of 15 amino acids. The CDR3 here is CASSKQNHISYEQYF. The CDR3 DNA reads TGTGCCAGTAGTAAACAAAACCATATCTCCTACGAGCAGTACTTC. The full variable domain, with the rest looked up from reference TRBV19 and TRBJ2-7, is DGGITQSPKYLFRKEGQNVTLSCEQNLNHDAMYWYRQDPGQGLRLIYYSQIVNDFQKGDIAEGYSVSREKKESFPLTVTSAQKNPTAFYLCASSKQNHISYEQYFGPGTRLTVT.

This clonotype was detected ten times or more. The chain recombines TRBV12-3 or TRBV12-4 with TRBJ2-3; 7 nucleotides align to TRBD2. The trim removed 5 bases at V and 2 bases at J, leaving 4 bases unmatched. The CDR3 is 14 residues long. The CDR3 nucleotides are TGTGCCAGCAGTCCTAGCGGAATCACAGATACGCAGTATTTT. Protein: CASSPSGITDTQYF.

On this clonotype itself: A much larger clone lies a single base off, so this may be a read error. This chain uses TRBV19 with TRBJ1-1; D is undetermined. The CDR3 is 13 residues long. Germline V CDR1 and CDR2: LNHDA, SQIVND (reference sequence). CDR3 sequence: CARSWQTNTEAFF. CDR3 nucleotide sequence: TGTGCCCGTAGTTGGCAGACGAACACTGAAGCTTTCTTT.

The table lists this clonotype with many counts. This chain joins TRBV20-1 and TRBJ2-1; 16 nucleotides align to TRBD2. Per the germline V gene, CDR1 is DFQATT and CDR2 is SNEGSKA (reference sequence). The CDR3 is made up of 19 amino acids. V trimming: 4 bases; J trimming: 6 bases; junction bases outside the gene matches: 15. The CDR3 is CSAKTGTSGRGDWGNEQFF. CDR3 coding DNA: TGCAGTGCTAAAACCGGGACTAGCGGGAGGGGAGATTGGGGCAATGAGCAGTTCTTC.